This TCR beta chain derives from a study of T cell repertoires in cytomegalovirus infection. The germline V and J ends were trimmed by 1 base and 7 bases, with 17 bases remaining between them. This CDR3 is built from 16 residues. CDR1 and CDR2 from the germline V gene are SGHTA and FQGNSA. TCRdb reprocessed the reads with MiXCR, giving one entry per CDR3 protein. The table shows approximately 770,000 distinct CDR3 sequences, with 25% to 35% occurring only once. This clonotype was seen only a few times. The antigen is unknown. This receptor was identified in a human donor in good health (CMV status not recorded). Some clones in this sample may be carry-over from other donors' samples. The J gene is TRBJ2-1, the V gene TRBV7-2; D may be TRBD1 (5 bases). Sequenced here: cultured CD8+ T cells from PBMCs, sampled from culture after CMV antigen stimulation. The CDR3 DNA follows: TGTGCCAGCAGCTTAGACGGTCGGGCAGGGCGTAATGAGCAGTTCTTC. This sequence encodes CASSLDGRAGRNEQFF.